The present T cell receptor (beta chain) was sequenced within a study of blood T cell repertoires in COVID-19. This CDR3 region has 13 residues. The ends lost 6 bases at V and 5 bases at J; junction bases unmatched: 6. The germline CDR1 and CDR2 sequences are MNHEY and SVGAGI. In the case of this clone: Other DNA sequences in the same sample also yield this CDR3.

The data were produced by immunoSEQ multiplex PCR, yet TCRdb's version contains in-frame clones alone and is incomplete. The sample yields roughly 190,000 clones, approximately 73% seen once. Enrolled through a virtual design, the participants were between roughly 18 and 95 years of age and came from under 25 US areas. The sample consisted of PBMCs or T cells enriched from blood (not recorded which). The chain employs TRBV6-5 and TRBJ1-2; 7 bases are a match to TRBD1. This clonotype originated in a woman in her forties or fifties with acute COVID-19. This CDR3 reads CASSSRQGYGYTF. The CDR3 DNA is TGTGCCAGCAGCTCACGACAGGGTTATGGCTACACCTTC.